Listed here are 18 T cell receptor beta chains from one sample, sequenced in a study of blood T cell repertoires in COVID-19. The repertoire was sequenced with immunoSEQ multiplex PCR; TCRdb's copy has only in-frame clones and lacks some. The sample yields approximately 69,000 clones, 75% to 90% seen once. The sequencing sample was made of peripheral blood. The receptors stem from a woman aged 80 or over with acute or convalescent COVID-19.

This clone occurred once. This chain uses TRBV4-2 with TRBJ2-7, with 7 bases that match TRBD2. Germline V lookup: CDR1 LGHNA, CDR2 YNFKEQ. The CDR3 extends over 16 amino acids. Trimming at V came to 1 base and at J to 0 bases, leaving 6 bases not matched to a gene. CDR3: CASSQVASGNSYEQYF. In DNA form, the CDR3 reads TGTGCCAGCAGCCAAGTCGCTAGCGGAAACTCCTACGAGCAGTACTTC.

This clone was recorded only once. The gene calls are TRBV5-4 and TRBJ1-1; 8 nucleotides line up with TRBD1. This CDR3 contains 15 residues. Germline V gene sequence: CDR1 SGHNT, CDR2 YYREEE (reference sequence). V trimming: 4 bases; J trimming: 5 bases; junction bases outside the gene matches: 10. CDR3 sequence reads: CASSRQQGEGTEAFF. The DNA for the CDR3 is TGTGCCAGCAGCCGCCAACAGGGGGAAGGGACTGAAGCTTTCTTT.

This clone was detected once. This chain links TRBV30 with TRBJ1-5; 8 bases map to TRBD1. CDR3 size: 17 residues. The V gene end was trimmed by 4 bases and the J gene end by 2 bases; junction bases not matched to a gene: 13. Germline V gene lookup returns CDR1 GTSNPN and CDR2 SVGIG (reference sequence). The CDR3 DNA follows: TGTGCCTGGACCCACCCGCAGGGGGCGCAGGGCAATCAGCCCCAGCATTTT. As protein: CAWTHPQGAQGNQPQHF.

The chain links TRBV10-1 to TRBJ2-1; 9 bases match TRBD2. This CDR3 region has 15 residues. J lost 4 bases, V lost 9 bases, and 10 bases had no gene match. In germline, CDR1 is WNHNN, CDR2 SYGVQD (reference sequence). Here the CDR3 DNA reads TGCGCCAGTGTGACCTCCAGCGGGGGGTACAATGAGCAGTTCTTC. This translates into CASVTSSGGYNEQFF.

This clone has just a few counts. This sequence joins TRBV3-1 (or the pseudogene TRBV3-2) and TRBJ2-1; 12 nucleotides align to TRBD2. CDR3 length: 18 amino acids. Trimming cost V 0 bases and J 7 bases; bases outside gene matches: 10. Germline V gives CDR1 LGHDT, CDR2 YNNKEL (reference sequence). The CDR3 here is CASSQDVFLAGGKNEQFF. CDR3 sequence (DNA): TGTGCCAGCAGCCAAGATGTATTCCTAGCGGGAGGGAAGAATGAGCAGTTCTTC.

The genes are TRBV2 and TRBJ2-5; D may be TRBD1 (6 bases). The CDR3 loop spans 13 amino acids. From germline, CDR1 is SNHLY and CDR2 FYNNEI. V dropped 3 bases and J dropped 4 bases, with 9 bases sitting between them. Written as DNA, the CDR3 is TGTGCCAGCAGTGAGTCCAGGGGAGAGACCCAGTACTTC. It is translated as CASSESRGETQYF.

The V and J genes are TRBV29-1 and TRBJ1-1, with unresolved D. This CDR3 spans 12 amino acids. V gave up 5 bases and J gave up 0 bases, with 7 bases separating them. Germline V gives CDR1 SQVTM, CDR2 ANQGSEA. The CDR3 loop reads CSVHGMNTEAFF. The CDR3 DNA reads as TGCAGCGTTCACGGGATGAACACTGAAGCTTTCTTT.

The chain carries TRBV6-5 and TRBJ1-2, with TRBD1 as a possible D gene (6 bases). Trimming took off 8 bases at V and 5 bases at J, with 15 bases between the two ends. Germline CDR1 and CDR2: MNHEY and SVGAGI. This CDR3 has 13 amino acids. The CDR3 DNA is TGTGCCAGCTGCAGGGGACCCACTTATGGCTACACCTTC. It yields the protein CASCRGPTYGYTF.

V usage is TRBV4-2 and J usage is TRBJ1-4, with a possible D match to TRBD1 (6 bases). This CDR3 comprises 15 residues. Looked up from germline, CDR1 is LGHNA and CDR2 is YNFKEQ. Trimming removed 0 bases at V and 6 bases at J, with 11 bases between. The chain's CDR3 is CASSQEGRGDEKLFF. The CDR3 DNA reads as TGTGCCAGCAGCCAAGAGGGCAGGGGTGATGAAAAACTGTTTTTT.

The chain couples TRBV6-1 to TRBJ2-5; D possibly corresponds to TRBD2 (6 bases). Between the trimmed V and J ends, which lost 1 base and 7 bases, there was a span of 13 bases. Germline CDR1 and CDR2: MNHNS and SASEGT. CDR3 size: 14 residues. CDR3 DNA sequence: TGTGCCAGCAGTGAAGTAGCTTCGGAGGGGACCCAGTACTTC. Its translation is CASSEVASEGTQYF.

This clone was detected only once. CDR3 bases: TGTGCCAGCAGCCAATCCCGGGACACTGAAGCTTTCTTT. Residues: CASSQSRDTEAFF. The rearrangement links TRBV3-1 (or the pseudogene TRBV3-2) to TRBJ1-1; D is uncertain. Germline V gene data show CDR1 as LGHDT and CDR2 as YNNKEL (reference sequence). The CDR3 length is 13 residues. Trimming took 2 bases from V and 3 from J, leaving 7 bases between them.

This clone came up a few times. This CDR3 is CASRRGAGELFF. DNA of the CDR3: TGTGCCAGCAGACGGGGGGCCGGGGAGCTGTTTTTT. The rearrangement joins TRBV28 to TRBJ2-2; TRBD2 matches at 7 bases. V lost 6 bases, J lost 6 bases, and 1 base stayed unmatched. CDR1 is MDHEN and CDR2 is SYDVKM in the germline V gene. The CDR3 runs to 12 residues.

This sequence joins TRBV5-4 and TRBJ2-3, with D possibly TRBD1 on 6 matching bases. V lost 4 bases, J lost 0 bases, and 15 bases lay in between. This CDR3 comprises 16 residues. Germline-derived CDR1 and CDR2 are SGHNT and YYREEE (reference sequence). The CDR3 bases are TGTGCCAGCAGCCTTGGGACATCGTTTAGCACAGATACGCAGTATTTT. Translated, it gives CASSLGTSFSTDTQYF.

The rearrangement links TRBV10-1 to TRBJ2-2; 10 bases align to TRBD2. Looked up from germline, CDR1 is WNHNN and CDR2 is SYGVQD (reference sequence). This CDR3 has 15 residues. V shed 5 bases and J 7 bases; nucleotides not matched to a gene: 7. DNA of the CDR3: TGCGCCAGCAGTCCTCTAGCGGGAGCGAACGGGGAGCTGTTTTTT. Protein sequence: CASSPLAGANGELFF.

This clone was detected only a few times. This chain uses TRBV27 with TRBJ1-1; 8 bases line up with TRBD1. Germline CDR1 MNHEY, CDR2 SMNVEV (reference sequence). V was clipped by 4 bases and J by 2 bases; unmatched bases: 3. The CDR3 extends over 14 amino acids. Here the CDR3 reads CASSYGTGNTEAFF. The CDR3 DNA reads TGTGCCAGCAGTTACGGGACAGGCAACACTGAAGCTTTCTTT.

This sequence joins TRBV11-3 and TRBJ1-4, with a weak D call TRBD1 (6 bases). Per germline, CDR1 SGHNT and CDR2 YENEEA. This CDR3 contains 15 residues. The V end lost 4 bases, the J end lost 5 bases, and 14 bases lay between the germline ends. The CDR3, as DNA: TGTGCCAGCAGCTGGGGGCCGCTGGGAAATGAAAAACTGTTTTTT. It codes for CASSWGPLGNEKLFF.

This chain links TRBV2 with TRBJ2-7, with 7 bases fitting TRBD1. The germline CDR1 and CDR2 sequences are SNHLY and FYNNEI. Trimming took 11 bases from V and 3 from J; bases not matched to a gene: 4. The CDR3 spans 11 residues. CDR3 nucleotide sequence: TGTGCCGGGGGACAGCGCTACGAGCAGTACTTC. Encoded protein: CAGGQRYEQYF.

V usage is TRBV7-6 and J usage is TRBJ2-1; 9 positions match TRBD2. Germline V gives CDR1 SGHVS, CDR2 FNYEAQ. The trim removed 5 bases at V and 7 bases at J, leaving 15 bases unmatched. The CDR3 sequence is 17 residues long. As DNA, the CDR3 is TGTGCCAGCAGCGCCGGGACTAGCTTCCAAATAGGGAATGAGCAGTTCTTC. It translates to CASSAGTSFQIGNEQFF.